Sequencing of this TCR beta chain was carried out in a study of Ad26.COV2.S vaccination and SARS-CoV-2 variants (dated by TCRdb to the early 2020s). Context from the whole study: Donors in the vaccine arm were drawn from COV1001, a multicentre, randomized, double-blind, placebo-controlled phase I-IIa trial testing Ad26.COV2.S in healthy adults. Dosing of Ad26.COV2.S was intramuscular, at either 5x10^10 or 1x10^11 viral particles, delivered as one shot or as two shots spaced 56 days apart. Sequencing of the TCRbeta repertoire served to evaluate the specificity and breadth of SARS-CoV-2-reactive T cell receptors following Ad26.COV2.S vaccination. The TCR-sequenced set comprised about 32 samples: around 20 Ad26.COV2.S vaccine recipients, 5 placebo recipients and 8 SARS-CoV-2 convalescent individuals. Participants in the trial were split at random into five groups of five each, receiving low-dose or high-dose Ad26.COV2.S once or twice, or else placebo on both occasions. Investigators remained blinded to trial group allocation during experiments and outcome assessment. The paper's findings and limits, for the study overall: Vaccine and placebo recipients had similar non-spike TCR breadth, a finding consistent with the vaccine containing only spike. Compared with placebo recipients, Ad26.COV2.S recipients showed higher spike-specific TCR breadth (P = 0.0014). According to the authors, total T cell responses may have been underestimated by the TCR breadth and depth analyses. After vaccination, spike-specific CD8+ and CD4+ T cell responses were reported to show substantial breadth. The study was not powered for comparison of responses between vaccine doses or regimens.

For CDR1 and CDR2, the germline V gene lists SGHTA and FQGNSA. The CDR3 sequence holds 14 residues, the cysteine and phenylalanine included. The retained sequence is limited to the CDR3, 42 bases, with the frame set at the first base. V is cut by 5 bases and J by 4 bases, and the space between the germline ends is 13 bases. A word on this clone: The antigen it binds to is not known. Nothing much larger sits one base from this clone, and base qualities are not available.

TCRbeta CDR3 regions were sequenced with the immunoSEQ Assay. After extraction, genomic DNA underwent amplification by bias-controlled multiplex PCR, followed by high-throughput sequencing. Processing in the source paper ran as follows. To quantify the absolute abundance of each unique TCRbeta CDR3 region, sequences were collapsed and filtered. T cell fraction was estimated by normalizing TCRbeta template counts to usable DNA, which was measured by amplifying reference genes present in all nucleated cells. Repertoire TCRs were annotated as SARS-CoV-2-specific by exact matching of V gene, CDR3 amino acid sequence and J gene to a known reactive TCR set. The reference SARS-CoV-2 TCR set was derived from MIRA and filtered for enrichment in COVID-19-positive ImmuneCODE repertoires, a step that removed public or cross-reactive TCRs. Using the MIRA antigens, annotated TCRs were further analysed by specific ORF or by position within an ORF. Depth was the summed frequency of annotated unique rearrangements, while breadth was defined as annotated unique rearrangements over total unique productive rearrangements. Group comparisons of TCR breadth used two-sided Wilcoxon rank-sum tests. This is the immuneACCESS table as TCRdb keeps it, with only in-frame sequences that have V and J called. A part of the clones is gone; compared with another copy, unresolved V genes explain less than half, and the rest is unexplained. The V and J calls and the clone size are those of that table, but D and trimming were determined from the DNA. This sample has hundreds of thousands of clones in its table, and roughly 85% of those were observed once. About 3.3% of the sample comes from the top ten.

The sample's treatment or condition label, decoded: approximately 18 received Ad26.COV2.S at low or high dose, single or two shots; several received placebo; per-sample allocation not given. For vaccine and placebo recipients, repertoires were sequenced using samples collected on day 63 after the first injection. Between 29 July and 7 August 2020, Cohort 1b enrolled about 27 adults aged 18-55 years at one site in Boston, USA. Ad26.COV2.S was a replication-incompetent adenovirus type 26 vector that expressed a prefusion-stabilized SARS-CoV-2 spike protein derived from the original Wuhan strain. The chain uses TRBV7-2 and TRBJ2-3; TRBD2 might be the D gene, on 5 matching bases. The source was peripheral blood, collected in a trial of Ad26.COV2.S vaccine versus placebo. This TCR was recovered from a person between 18 and 65 years old who received the Ad26.COV2.S COVID-19 vaccine or a placebo. The DNA sequence is as follows: TGTGCCAGCAGCACCCCTCCCGGGGCAGATACGCAGTATTTT. This encodes CASSTPPGADTQYF.